The 5 T cell receptor beta chains presented below share a single source sample, sequenced in a study of follicular helper T cells after annual influenza vaccination. Time point defined: 2015-2016 season, 7 days after influenza vaccination. TCRdb's table, derived via immunoSEQ multiplex PCR, lists solely in-frame clones and lacks some. The repertoire consists of about 10,000 clones, with about 82% occurring once and the leading ten covering under 0.5%. The source was CXCR5+ CD38- circulating T follicular helper cells from blood, collected 7 days after influenza vaccination. The subset was: circulating Tfh, non-naive CD4+CXCR5+PD-1+ (ICOS+CD38+ or ICOS-CD38-). These receptors were obtained from an adult who received the influenza vaccine.

The chain is built from TRBV6-5 and TRBJ2-1, with D unresolved. Trimming took off 0 bases at V and 9 bases at J, with 12 bases between the two ends. Germline assignment: CDR1 MNHEY and CDR2 SVGAGI. This CDR3 comprises 14 residues. This CDR3 is CASSYSSRVGEQFF. The DNA of the CDR3 is TGTGCCAGCAGTTACTCGAGTCGGGTTGGTGAGCAGTTCTTC.

This clone was found once. This sequence joins TRBV28 and TRBJ1-1, with D unresolved. Trimming stripped 7 bases from V and 3 bases from J, with 24 bases between. The CDR3 extends over 17 amino acids. Germline V gene sequence: CDR1 MDHEN, CDR2 SYDVKM. CDR3 region: CASIPPLGIVRDTEAFF. In DNA form, the CDR3 reads TGTGCCAGCATCCCCCCGTTGGGGATCGTTAGGGACACTGAAGCTTTCTTT. The full variable domain, with the rest looked up from reference TRBV28 and TRBJ1-1, is DVKVTQSSRYLVKRTGEKVFLECVQDMDHENMFWYRQDPGLGLRLIYFSYDVKMKEKGDIPEGYSVSREKKERFSLILESASTNQTSMYLCASIPPLGIVRDTEAFFGQGTRLTVV.

V gene TRBV2 combines with J gene TRBJ1-5; TRBD1 is a possible D gene (5 bases). Trimming took 5 bases from V and 1 from J, leaving 9 bases between them. The CDR3 consists of 14 residues. Germline V gene data show CDR1 as SNHLY and CDR2 as FYNNEI. CDR3 region: CASSFGGSNQPQHF. For the CDR3, the DNA is TGTGCCAGCAGTTTCGGGGGGAGCAATCAGCCCCAGCATTTT.

This clone occurred once. The chain carries TRBV30 and TRBJ1-6, with 9 bases fitting TRBD1. Germline CDR1 reads GTSNPN; CDR2 reads SVGIG (reference sequence). The trim removed 1 base at V and 9 bases at J, leaving 4 bases unmatched. The CDR3 contains 14 residues. The CDR3 region is CAWSGDRVGSPLHF. CDR3 bases: TGTGCCTGGAGTGGGGACAGGGTGGGTTCACCCCTCCACTTT.

This clone occurred once. V usage is TRBV10-1 and J usage is TRBJ1-2; 7 bases line up with TRBD1. CDR1 and CDR2 from the germline V gene are WNHNN and SYGVQD (reference sequence). Trimming took 5 bases from V and 0 from J; bases not matched to a gene: 6. The length of the CDR3 is 15 residues. This CDR3 is CASSYRQGSNYGYTF. The DNA of the CDR3 is TGCGCCAGCAGTTATCGACAGGGCTCTAACTATGGCTACACCTTC.